This entry describes one TCR beta chain. What it binds is not known. The sample is drawn from a study of long-term antiretroviral therapy in people with HIV. General observations from the study: Therapy changes, viral resistance and ART adherence were not documented in the available data.

The CDR3 runs to 13 residues. Trimming left V 2 bases short and J 6 bases short, with 7 bases between. The germline V gene has CDR1 MNHNY and CDR2 SVGAGI (reference sequence). Assay version v3.0 of immunoSEQ was used, and it was run at survey level. TCRdb keeps only in-frame clones here, not all; method: immunoSEQ multiplex PCR. The repertoire holds 33,000 or so clones, with around 97% as singletons. This TCR came from a man under 40 with HIV. This specimen was unsorted PBMCs, taken 7.6 years after starting antiretroviral therapy. This chain joins TRBV6-6 and TRBJ2-2, with D perhaps given as TRBD1 or TRBD2 (5 bases each). The CDR3: CASSYGGAGELFF. As DNA, the CDR3 is TGTGCCAGCAGTTACGGGGGTGCCGGGGAGCTGTTTTTT.